This entry features one TCR beta chain sequence. These data come from a study of cytomegalovirus exposure and HLA in healthy donors. Vbeta (60) and Jbeta (13) primers were used in the PCR. Assay used: immunoSEQ multiplex PCR; TCRdb lists only in-frame clones, some missing. The data hold under 150,000 clones, with 78% observed a single time. The germline V gene encodes CDR1 SQVTM and CDR2 ANQGSEA. This CDR3 has 14 residues. Trimming shortened V by 4 bases and J by 8 bases, and 18 bases separated the two germline ends. The chain recombines TRBV29-1 with TRBJ1-3, with D tentatively TRBD1 (6 bases). The sequenced sample was PBMCs. The clonotype comes from a woman aged 18-29 years in good health and CMV-seronegative. This CDR3 is CSVAETGRAYTIYF. As DNA, the CDR3 is TGCAGCGTTGCCGAGACAGGTCGGGCGTACACCATATATTTT. Together with reference TRBV29-1 and TRBJ1-3, the CDR3 gives the full variable domain: SAVISQKPSRDICQRGTSLTIQCQVDSQVTMMFWYRQQPGQSLTLIATANQGSEATYESGFVIDKFPISRPNLTFSTLTVSNMSPEDSSIYLCSVAETGRAYTIYFGEGSWLTVV.